This entry features one T cell receptor (beta chain) sequence. Its antigen is still unknown. Base qualities are missing; no much larger clone stands one base away. The germline V gene encodes CDR1 SQVTM and CDR2 ANQGSEA. The CDR3 goes from the cysteine to the phenylalanine over 13 residues. Only the CDR3 part of the read is kept: 39 bases, read in frame from the first base. V is shortened by 4 bases, J by 0 bases, and the region joining them spans 8 bases. PBMCs were isolated by Ficoll-Paque density gradient centrifugation. Sequencing took place on an Illumina NovaSeq 6000. TCRalpha and TCRbeta cDNA libraries were constructed by 5'RACE with constant-segment primers, with sample barcodes and unique molecular identifiers being introduced. RNA was extracted from every sample with Trizol reagent. Libraries were amplified in two PCR steps, with a second sample barcode and Illumina TruSeq adapters added in the second step. Sequencing of libraries was performed on an Illumina NovaSeq with 2 x 150 bp paired-end reads. The original pipeline was this. Reads were demultiplexed and collapsed into UMI-guided consensus sequences with migec v1.2.7. Using mixcr v2.1.11, the UMI consensuses were aligned to TRA and TRB V and J templates and assembled into clonotypes. Clonotypes were classified as expanded or contracted when called significant by both edgeR and NoisET, with noise models trained on biological replicates. For edgeR calls, the thresholds were a false discovery rate-adjusted p below 0.01 and a log2 fold-change of 1. As an exploratory analysis of dynamics, PCA with hierarchical clustering was applied to max-normalized trajectories of the 1000 most abundant clonotypes. Separately sequenced CD4+ and CD8+ repertoires were used to assign the CD4 or CD8 phenotype of responding clones. The public reads were quality trimmed at Q25 with fastp and then assembled into clones with MiXCR by TCRdb, keeping productive beta chains. Merged by CDR3 protein, the rows form single entries marked with the most common genes and DNA. The V and J calls and clone size are TCRdb's, not the authors'. The sample data list roughly 150,000 distinct CDR3 sequences, and roughly 15% of these were observed just once. Jointly, the top ten make up 13% to 15% of the sample.

The data stem from a study of T-cell memory formation after mild COVID-19 (dated by TCRdb to the early 2020s). Regarding the study in general: TCR sequence clusters from the two donors were found to be largely donor specific. In two donors, T-cell clones that expanded and contracted after mild COVID-19 were tracked by sequencing TCRalpha and TCRbeta repertoires over time. The cohort comprised two young, previously healthy adult volunteers, one female and one male. Study-wide conclusions, independent of this receptor: Some responding clones were detected in pre-infection memory, suggesting pre-existing cross-reactive memory T cells joined the SARS-CoV-2 response. The study included only a couple of mild cases, and larger cohorts that include severe cases with pre-infection samples were judged to be necessary. Contracting CD4+ clones were located mainly in the CM and EM memory subsets, whereas CD8+ clones were found to be enriched in EMRA. The second-wave clones that peaked on day 37 were not confirmed to be SARS-CoV-2 specific. Balanced CD4/CD8 phenotypes were observed for clones contracting from day 15 to 85, whereas a bias towards CD4+ was observed for a second wave of clones expanding from day 15 to 37.

The sequence was collected from an adult woman who had mild COVID-19 (a few samples of this study predate the infection). The sample titles of this study are shuffled in the database, so cell type and time point are left out; the donor was told from shared clones. Source material: PBMCs or a T cell subset sorted from them (not recorded which). The chain is assembled from TRBV29-1 and TRBJ2-3; TRBD2 could be the D gene, as 5 bases match. CDR3 protein: CSVVGDSTDTQYF. The nucleotides are TGCAGCGTTGTGGGAGACAGCACAGATACGCAGTATTTT.